This T cell receptor (beta chain) was captured by sequencing in a study of blood T cells in healthy people across ages. The germline CDR1 and CDR2 sequences are DFQATT and SNEGSKA (reference sequence). Deletions cut 4 bases from V and 3 bases from J, with 9 bases between. The CDR3 loop spans 12 amino acids. This clonotype was detected only a few times. It was with a sample-barcoded 5' primer and a J-beta primer mix that a second PCR of about 6 to 12 cycles was run. All cDNA molecules were each tagged by a template-switch adaptor with 12 random nucleotides. MiXCR was run by TCRdb on the 5' RACE reads, yielding one entry per CDR3 protein. The data contain around 600,000 distinct CDR3 sequences, around 48% of them seen just once; the ten biggest clones take up roughly 25%.

Material for sequencing was blood. This receptor was identified in a man aged 80 or over in good health. The V and J genes are TRBV20-1 and TRBJ1-2; unclear D gene. CDR3 DNA sequence: TGCAGTGCTACCGGCATTCACTATGGCTACACCTTC. Its translation: CSATGIHYGYTF.